One and the same sample provided the 12 T cell receptor beta chains below, sequenced in a study of post-analysis software for immune sequencing data. Study conclusions and caveats: TRBV segments more frequent in patients than in controls numbered five and included TRBV5-6, TRBV5-1 and TRBV20-1.

The antigens these receptors bind are not known. Unique molecular identifiers were present in the TCR beta cDNA libraries. MiXCR was run by TCRdb on the PCR reads, yielding one entry per CDR3 protein. Of approximately 630,000 distinct CDR3 sequences detected, 55% to 70% appear once; the ten largest clones hold roughly 10%. The specimen was blood. These receptors were taken from a girl aged 2-10 years with multiple sclerosis.

The chain combines TRBV29-1 with TRBJ2-2; D gene unclear. Germline V gene sequence: CDR1 SQVTM, CDR2 ANQGSEA. Trimming left V 4 bases short and J 1 base short, with 7 bases between. The CDR3 covers 13 residues. The CDR3 here is CSVVLGNTGELFF. The CDR3 coding sequence is TGCAGCGTTGTCTTGGGGAACACCGGGGAGCTGTTTTTT.

A few counts support this clonotype. The chain joins TRBV2 to TRBJ2-1; the match to TRBD2 covers 9 bases. This CDR3 has 16 amino acids. The germline gives CDR1 SNHLY, CDR2 FYNNEI. Trimming at V came to 6 bases and at J to 4 bases, leaving 10 bases not matched to a gene. The CDR3: CASSGPLAGRYNEQFF. The CDR3 DNA reads as TGTGCCAGCAGCGGCCCTCTAGCGGGGCGATACAATGAGCAGTTCTTC.

This clonotype was observed once. The chain uses TRBV5-1 and TRBJ2-2; weak D call: TRBD1 (5 bases). Trimming cost V 1 base and J 7 bases, with 11 bases left between them. This CDR3 is 14 amino acids long. The V gene's germline CDR1 is SGHRS and CDR2 YFSETQ. CDR3 sequence (DNA): TGCGCCAGCAGCTTGCACAGGTTTGGCGGGGAGCTGTTTTTT. Its protein product is CASSLHRFGGELFF.

The chain recombines TRBV20-1 with TRBJ2-3; D possibly corresponds to TRBD2 (7 bases). CDR3 length equals 13 residues. Germline CDR1 reads DFQATT; CDR2 reads SNEGSKA (reference sequence). Trimming took off 5 bases at V and 5 bases at J, with 14 bases between the two ends. In DNA form, the CDR3 reads TGCAGTGCTTCTGGGGGGGCCGTAGATACGCAGTATTTT. Its protein is CSASGGAVDTQYF.

This chain uses TRBV29-1 with TRBJ2-5; TRBD2 is a possible D gene (7 bases). The CDR3 is 14 residues long. V lost 3 bases and J 4 bases, leaving 15 bases between the germline ends. CDR1 is SQVTM and CDR2 is ANQGSEA in the germline V gene. The CDR3 here is CSVDGRGSGETQYF. CDR3 coding DNA: TGCAGCGTTGATGGGAGGGGGAGCGGAGAGACCCAGTACTTC.

V usage is TRBV13 and J usage is TRBJ2-4; no reliable D call. The ends were cut back, 1 base at V and 3 bases at J, with 10 bases in the middle. Germline V lookup: CDR1 PRHDT, CDR2 FYEKMQ (reference sequence). This CDR3 has 15 amino acids. The CDR3 region has the DNA TGTGCCAGCAGCTTAGAACGGAGCGTCAAAAACATTCAGTACTTC. Translating gives CASSLERSVKNIQYF.

The chain links TRBV20-1 to TRBJ2-4; D gene unclear. This CDR3 is 14 amino acids long. V was shortened by 2 bases and J by 9 bases, with 17 bases between the two germline ends. The germline V gene has CDR1 DFQATT and CDR2 SNEGSKA (reference sequence). For the CDR3, the DNA is TGCAGTGCTAGATTAGATAAGCCTTTTTTCATTCAGTACTTC. Its translation is CSARLDKPFFIQYF.

The chain combines TRBV11-2 with TRBJ1-6; D call uncertain. The CDR3 covers 17 residues. V lost 1 base and J 7 bases, leaving 17 bases between the germline ends. The V gene's germline CDR1 is SGHAT and CDR2 FQNNGV. The CDR3 sequence is CASSLVTQGPLNSPLHF. In DNA, the CDR3 is TGTGCCAGCAGCTTAGTGACTCAAGGGCCACTAAATTCACCCCTCCACTTT.

V gene TRBV29-1 combines with J gene TRBJ2-5; 12 bases align to TRBD2. CDR3 size: 15 residues. Germline CDR1 is SQVTM and CDR2 is ANQGSEA. V shed 1 base and J 6 bases; nucleotides not matched to a gene: 6. The CDR3: CSVEVLAGGRQTQYF. The CDR3 DNA is TGCAGCGTTGAAGTTCTAGCGGGGGGGCGACAGACCCAGTACTTC.

The chain joins TRBV20-1 to TRBJ2-1; D is perhaps TRBD2 (5 bases). V was trimmed by 3 bases and J by 2 bases, leaving 8 bases between them. In germline, CDR1 is DFQATT, CDR2 SNEGSKA (reference sequence). This CDR3 region has 13 residues. CDR3 sequence reads: CSAREEPYNEQFF. Here the CDR3 DNA reads TGCAGTGCTAGGGAGGAACCCTACAATGAGCAGTTCTTC.

The chain has TRBV10-1 and TRBJ1-2; possible D gene TRBD1, 6 bases. Germline V gene lookup returns CDR1 WNHNN and CDR2 SYGVQD (reference sequence). V was cut by 0 bases and J by 3 bases, with 11 bases left in between. The CDR3 spans 15 residues. CDR3 region: CASSESRGRDYGYTF. The CDR3 coding sequence is TGCGCCAGCAGTGAGTCTCGGGGGCGAGACTATGGCTACACCTTC.

The chain employs TRBV5-1 and TRBJ2-2, with TRBD2 identical over 7 bases. The CDR3 spans 15 residues. Per the germline V gene, CDR1 is SGHRS and CDR2 is YFSETQ. V trimming: 0 bases; J trimming: 4 bases; junction bases outside the gene matches: 3. The CDR3 loop reads CASSLGGSPTGELFF. CDR3 DNA: TGCGCCAGCAGCTTGGGCGGGAGCCCCACCGGGGAGCTGTTTTTT.